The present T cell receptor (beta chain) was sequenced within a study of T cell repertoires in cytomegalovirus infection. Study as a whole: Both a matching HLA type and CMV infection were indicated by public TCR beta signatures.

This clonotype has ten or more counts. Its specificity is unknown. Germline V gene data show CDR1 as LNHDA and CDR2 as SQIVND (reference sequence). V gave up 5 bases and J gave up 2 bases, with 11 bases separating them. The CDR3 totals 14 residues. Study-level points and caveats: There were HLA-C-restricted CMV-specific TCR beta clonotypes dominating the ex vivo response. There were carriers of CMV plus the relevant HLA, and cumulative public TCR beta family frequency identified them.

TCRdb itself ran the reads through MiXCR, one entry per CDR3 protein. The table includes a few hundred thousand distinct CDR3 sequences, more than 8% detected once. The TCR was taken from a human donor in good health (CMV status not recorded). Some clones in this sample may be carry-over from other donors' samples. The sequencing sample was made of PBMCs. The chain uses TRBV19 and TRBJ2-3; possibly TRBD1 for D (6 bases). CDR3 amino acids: CASSLGQTTDTQYF. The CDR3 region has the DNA TGTGCCAGTAGTCTTGGACAGACCACAGATACGCAGTATTTT. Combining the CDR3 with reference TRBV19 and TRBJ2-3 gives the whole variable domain DGGITQSPKYLFRKEGQNVTLSCEQNLNHDAMYWYRQDPGQGLRLIYYSQIVNDFQKGDIAEGYSVSREKKESFPLTVTSAQKNPTAFYLCASSLGQTTDTQYFGPGTRLTVL.